A selection of T cell receptor beta chains follows, all from one sample in a study of cytomegalovirus exposure and HLA in healthy donors. The method was immunoSEQ multiplex PCR; TCRdb's version includes in-frame clones alone and lacks a portion of them. Here the sample spans some 130,000 clones, over 70% being singletons. Sample: PBMCs. These receptors came from a middle-aged man in good health and CMV-seronegative. Both conserved end residues are part of each CDR3. The D gene is left open where the match is weak. Size tells how often a clone was seen (once, few, many) or the class of an expanded clone, and some rows leave it out.

J | size | V | D | CDR3 | DNA
TRBJ2-5 | - | TRBV15 | - | CATSRARNPEETQYF | TGTGCCACCAGCAGGGCCAGGAACCCAGAAGAGACCCAGTACTTC
TRBJ1-2 | - | TRBV6-1 | TRBD1 | CASSSQGIGYGYTF | TGTGCCAGCAGCTCACAGGGGATCGGTTATGGCTACACCTTC
TRBJ1-1 | few | TRBV6-5 | TRBD1 | CASRTGLNTEAFF | TGTGCCAGCAGGACAGGGTTGAACACTGAAGCTTTCTTT
TRBJ2-7 | - | TRBV5-4 | - | CASSSRRVEPSYEQYF | TGTGCCAGCAGCTCCCGGCGGGTTGAGCCGTCCTACGAGCAGTACTTC
TRBJ1-5 | - | TRBV6-5 | - | CASSPRQVNQPQHF | TGTGCCAGCAGTCCACGACAGGTCAATCAGCCCCAGCATTTT
TRBJ2-7 | - | TRBV7-8 | TRBD2 | CASSLIFGLAGVVGEQYF | TGTGCCAGCAGCTTAATTTTCGGGCTAGCGGGAGTAGTGGGGGAGCAGTACTTC
TRBJ1-1 | once | TRBV19 | TRBD1 | CASSGRQGAGTEAFF | TGTGCCAGTAGTGGCAGACAGGGGGCTGGCACTGAAGCTTTCTTT
TRBJ2-2 | few | TRBV4-1 | - | CASSQFQGGELFF | TGCGCCAGCAGCCAATTTCAGGGCGGGGAGCTGTTTTTT
TRBJ2-7 | - | TRBV27 | - | CASSFGAGPPYEQYF | TGTGCCAGCAGTTTCGGTGCTGGGCCTCCCTACGAGCAGTACTTC
TRBJ2-5 | - | TRBV23-1 | - | CASSHHVRGTQYF | TGCGCCAGCAGTCATCACGTTAGGGGGACCCAGTACTTC
TRBJ1-2 | once | TRBV28 | TRBD1 | CASRRTGGGNDYGYTF | TGTGCCAGCAGAAGGACAGGGGGTGGAAATGACTATGGCTACACCTTC
TRBJ2-3 | - | TRBV30 | - | CAWSWGVDGTDTQYF | TGTGCCTGGAGTTGGGGGGTTGACGGCACAGATACGCAGTATTTT
TRBJ2-5 | - | TRBV19 | TRBD1 | CASSLSRGPKQETQYF | TGTGCCAGTAGCCTCTCCAGGGGGCCCAAGCAAGAGACCCAGTACTTC
TRBJ2-7 | - | TRBV18 | TRBD2 | CASSRTTSGTYEQYF | TGTGCCAGCTCACGTACGACTAGCGGGACCTACGAGCAGTACTTC
TRBJ1-2 | - | TRBV19 | - | CASSSPPAAPGGYTF | TGTGCCAGTAGCTCCCCCCCGGCGGCGCCGGGAGGCTACACCTTC
TRBJ1-2 | once | TRBV29-1 | - | CSAPTVRGYTF | TGCAGCGCTCCGACAGTAAGGGGCTACACCTTC
TRBJ1-1 | few | TRBV28 | - | CASSASPWTFRNTEAFF | TGTGCCAGCAGCGCCTCCCCCTGGACATTTAGGAACACTGAAGCTTTCTTT
TRBJ2-2 | - | TRBV7-3 | - | CASSLNPQTNTGELFF | TGTGCCAGCAGCCTAAACCCACAGACGAACACCGGGGAGCTGTTTTTT
TRBJ2-1 | - | TRBV5-6 | - | CASSLESGNEQFF | TGTGCCAGCAGCCTGGAGTCAGGGAATGAGCAGTTCTTC
TRBJ2-3 | - | TRBV6-7 | - | CASTQGADTQYF | TGTGCCAGCACCCAAGGGGCAGATACGCAGTATTTT
TRBJ2-1 | - | TRBV7-2 | - | CASSPSPSYDEQFF | TGTGCCAGCAGCCCCTCCCCTAGCTACGATGAGCAGTTCTTC
TRBJ2-7 | - | TRBV5-1 | - | CASSLELAYEQYF | TGCGCCAGCTCACTGGAGTTGGCCTACGAGCAGTACTTC
TRBJ2-2 | - | TRBV7-9 | TRBD1 | CASSFWGQGAPNTGELFF | TGTGCCAGCAGCTTCTGGGGACAGGGGGCCCCGAACACCGGGGAGCTGTTTTTT
TRBJ2-7 | - | TRBV6-6 | - | CASSTGSSYEQYF | TGTGCCAGCAGTACAGGAAGCTCCTACGAGCAGTACTTC